A selection of T cell receptor beta chains follows, all from one sample in a study of shared clonotypes between healthy human individuals. Method: immunoSEQ multiplex PCR; TCRdb's copy keeps in-frame clones and lacks some. The sample holds about 2,100,000 clones, more than 85% seen once. Sequencing was carried out using naive CD8+ T cells from PBMCs. The receptors originated from a man younger than 30 in good health. Some clones in this sample may be carry-over from other donors' samples. CDR3s include the opening cysteine and the closing phenylalanine or tryptophan. The D gene is left open where the match is weak. Clone size, where shown, is once, few, many, or a class for clones that have expanded.

V gene,D gene,J gene,clone size,CDR3 protein,CDR3 DNA
TRBV2,NA,TRBJ2-2,NA,CASTAGRSSNTGELFF,TGTGCCAGCACAGCGGGTAGATCCTCGAACACCGGGGAGCTGTTTTTT
TRBV9,TRBD1,TRBJ2-7,NA,CASSAGDRASYEQYF,TGTGCCAGCAGCGCCGGCGACAGGGCCTCCTACGAGCAGTACTTC
TRBV4-2,NA,TRBJ2-7,once,CASSSGQPPGEQYF,TGTGCCAGCAGCTCGGGGCAGCCGCCGGGGGAGCAGTACTTC
TRBV4-2,NA,TRBJ1-3,NA,CASSQDGEGAGNTIYF,TGTGCCAGCAGCCAAGATGGTGAGGGGGCTGGAAACACCATATATTTT
TRBV6-5,NA,TRBJ2-7,NA,CASSYSLGPRTYEQYF,TGTGCCAGCAGTTACTCGTTGGGCCCCCGCACCTACGAGCAGTACTTC
TRBV5-1,TRBD1,TRBJ2-1,NA,CASSWPGGNEQFF,TGCGCCAGCAGCTGGCCAGGGGGCAATGAGCAGTTCTTC
TRBV18,TRBD1,TRBJ1-2,once,CASSLKTPRTGPGSEYGYTF,TGTGCCAGCTCACTTAAAACCCCCCGGACAGGGCCAGGCTCGGAGTATGGCTACACCTTC
TRBV14,NA,TRBJ2-2,NA,CATSGRTGELFF,TGTGCCACCTCAGGTCGGACCGGGGAGCTGTTTTTT
TRBV28,NA,TRBJ1-3,NA,CASSFFGNTIYF,TGTGCCAGCAGTTTTTTCGGAAACACCATATATTTT
TRBV6-6,NA,TRBJ1-2,once,CASTMAGGYTF,TGTGCCAGCACTATGGCCGGCGGCTACACCTTC
TRBV7-6,NA,TRBJ2-5,NA,CASSRVGETQYF,TGTGCCAGCAGCCGGGTCGGGGAGACCCAGTACTTC
TRBV7-9,NA,TRBJ1-1,NA,CASSTTGREGTEAFF,TGTGCCAGCAGCACAACAGGGAGGGAGGGAACTGAAGCTTTCTTT
TRBV7-3,TRBD2,TRBJ2-7,NA,CASSLLGPGTSGRWEQYF,TGTGCCAGCAGCTTATTAGGACCCGGGACTAGCGGGAGGTGGGAGCAGTACTTC
TRBV6-5,NA,TRBJ2-1,NA,CASSSPEGPYNEQFF,TGTGCCAGCAGCTCTCCGGAGGGTCCTTACAATGAGCAGTTCTTC
TRBV5-6,TRBD2,TRBJ2-1,once,CASSLDLAASYNEQFF,TGTGCCAGCAGCTTGGACCTAGCGGCCTCCTACAATGAGCAGTTCTTC
TRBV6-5,NA,TRBJ2-7,NA,CASPPYEQYF,TGTGCCAGCCCACCCTACGAGCAGTACTTC
TRBV7-2,NA,TRBJ1-4,once,CASSLDSRDLLEKLFF,TGTGCCAGCAGCCTGGATTCTCGGGACCTACTCGAAAAACTGTTTTTT
TRBV7-8,TRBD1,TRBJ2-1,NA,CASSPDRVGNEQFF,TGTGCCAGCAGCCCGGACAGGGTAGGAAATGAGCAGTTCTTC
TRBV9,NA,TRBJ2-1,NA,CASSVNRELGYNEQFF,TGTGCCAGCAGCGTGAACCGGGAGCTCGGCTACAATGAGCAGTTCTTC
TRBV11-2,TRBD1,TRBJ1-1,few,CASSARDRGRTEAFF,TGTGCCAGCAGCGCAAGGGACAGGGGCAGGACTGAAGCTTTCTTT
TRBV6-5,NA,TRBJ2-1,NA,CASSYSGFSYNEQFF,TGTGCCAGCAGTTACTCAGGGTTCTCCTACAATGAGCAGTTCTTC
TRBV4-1,TRBD1,TRBJ2-7,NA,CASSHANYRGEQYF,TGCGCCAGCAGCCATGCCAATTACAGGGGAGAGCAGTACTTC
TRBV19,NA,TRBJ1-1,NA,CASSIGAGNTEAFF,TGTGCCAGTAGTATAGGTGCAGGGAACACTGAAGCTTTCTTT